Listed below are T cell receptor beta chains from one sample, sequenced in a study of blood T cell repertoires in COVID-19. The protocol was immunoSEQ multiplex PCR, while the TCRdb copy is restricted to in-frame clones and leaves out a portion. The sample gives some 200,000 clones, roughly 79% of which show up once; approximately 6.9% is in the top ten. Sequencing input: peripheral blood. These receptors were taken from a human donor with acute or convalescent COVID-19. The donor label of this sample is uncertain. Each CDR3 is given without its conserved first and last residue. Each record gives: V gene, D gene, J gene, CDR3 protein. The D gene is left open where the match is weak.

TRBV19,TRBD1,TRBJ2-7,ASSTRQGWNEQY
TRBV19,TRBD1,TRBJ1-5,ASRTTGRGQGGNQPQH
TRBV27,.,TRBJ1-6,ASSSRGPGPYNSPLH
TRBV3-1/TRBV3-2,TRBD2,TRBJ2-1,ASSGGTSVYNEQF
TRBV6-6,.,TRBJ2-1,ASSYPASSSYNEQF
TRBV9,.,TRBJ2-1,ASGPGGGNEQF
TRBV27,.,TRBJ1-5,ASRKQGDQPQH
TRBV11-3,TRBD1,TRBJ2-3,ASSLGTAITDTQY
TRBV6-5,TRBD1,TRBJ1-2,ASSAIRGYGYT
TRBV4-2,TRBD2,TRBJ2-1,ASSQTSGNEQF
TRBV30,TRBD1,TRBJ1-1,AWTEGGQRSTEAF
TRBV18,.,TRBJ1-2,ASSPADNYGYT
TRBV2,.,TRBJ1-5,ASSDESGNQPQH
TRBV19,TRBD1,TRBJ1-2,ASTRTGANYGYT
TRBV7-8,.,TRBJ1-1,ASSLTVNTEAF
TRBV9,.,TRBJ2-2,ASSVEMVMRTGELF
TRBV9,TRBD1,TRBJ2-3,ASSVAGQGDTQY
TRBV7-2,TRBD2,TRBJ2-1,ASSLRGTSANEQF
TRBV5-4,TRBD2,TRBJ2-2,ASSSRTSGTRFTGELF
TRBV6-5,.,TRBJ1-2,ASRSTGTTYYT
TRBV5-1,TRBD1,TRBJ2-2,ASSSADREDTGELF
TRBV7-6,.,TRBJ2-1,ASSWNPGTYNEQF
TRBV5-1,.,TRBJ1-2,ASSLDRENYGYT
TRBV7-2,.,TRBJ2-1,ASSLSSSNNEQF
TRBV28,.,TRBJ2-3,ASSEGQPDTQY
TRBV19,.,TRBJ2-7,ASSNRQRSYEQY
TRBV27,.,TRBJ1-1,ASSRQGNTEAF
TRBV4-3,TRBD1,TRBJ1-4,ASSQGDRATNEKLF
TRBV19,.,TRBJ2-2,ASRGRENTGELF
TRBV24-1,.,TRBJ1-2,AAFSQASYGYT
TRBV5-4,.,TRBJ2-7,ASSRESKREQY
TRBV5-1,.,TRBJ2-3,ASSPRLDTQY
TRBV19,TRBD2,TRBJ2-1,ASSASGRRYSYNEQF
TRBV6-5,TRBD1,TRBJ2-2,ASSYPGTENTGELF
TRBV5-4,TRBD1,TRBJ1-2,ASSWGAGGQYGYT
TRBV2,.,TRBJ2-7,ASSDESYEQY
TRBV5-8,TRBD1,TRBJ1-5,ASSVGTGDNQPQH
TRBV2,TRBD1,TRBJ2-4,ASSEASTGGVR
TRBV18,TRBD1,TRBJ1-5,ASSLGQGGNQPQH
TRBV5-1,.,TRBJ1-1,ASSLLAVNTEAF
TRBV30,TRBD1,TRBJ1-1,AWSFLQGAHKAF